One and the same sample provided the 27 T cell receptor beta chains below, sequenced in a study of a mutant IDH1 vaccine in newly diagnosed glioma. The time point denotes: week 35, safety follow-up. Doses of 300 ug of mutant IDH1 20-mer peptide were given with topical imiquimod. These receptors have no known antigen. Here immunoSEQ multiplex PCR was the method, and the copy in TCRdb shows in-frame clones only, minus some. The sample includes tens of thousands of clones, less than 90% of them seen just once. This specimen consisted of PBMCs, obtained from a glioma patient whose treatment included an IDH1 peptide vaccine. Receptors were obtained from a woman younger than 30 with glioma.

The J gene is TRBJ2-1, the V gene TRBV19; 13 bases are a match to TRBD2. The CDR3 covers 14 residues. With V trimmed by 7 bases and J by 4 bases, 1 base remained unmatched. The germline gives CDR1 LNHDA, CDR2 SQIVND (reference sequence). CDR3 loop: CASTLAGGYNEQFF. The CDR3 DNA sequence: TGTGCCAGTACACTAGCGGGAGGGTACAATGAGCAGTTCTTC.

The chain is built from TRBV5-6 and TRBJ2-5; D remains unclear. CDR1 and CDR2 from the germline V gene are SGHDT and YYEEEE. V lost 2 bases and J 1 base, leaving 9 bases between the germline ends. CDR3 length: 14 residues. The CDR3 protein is CASSFPTSQETQYF. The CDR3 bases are TGTGCCAGCAGCTTTCCCACCTCCCAAGAGACCCAGTACTTC.

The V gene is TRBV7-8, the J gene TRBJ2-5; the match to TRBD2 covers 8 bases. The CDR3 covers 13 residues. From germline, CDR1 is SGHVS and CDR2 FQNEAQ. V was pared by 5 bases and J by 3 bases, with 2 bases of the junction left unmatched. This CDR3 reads CASSERGKETQYF. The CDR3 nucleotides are TGTGCCAGCAGCGAGCGGGGGAAAGAGACCCAGTACTTC.

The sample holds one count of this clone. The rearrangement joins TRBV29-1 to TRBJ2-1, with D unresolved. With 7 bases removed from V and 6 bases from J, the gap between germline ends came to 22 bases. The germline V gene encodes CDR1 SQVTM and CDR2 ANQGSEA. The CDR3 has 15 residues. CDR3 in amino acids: CSGIGSKEKGNEQFF. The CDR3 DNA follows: TGCAGCGGCATAGGGTCGAAGGAGAAAGGCAATGAGCAGTTCTTC.

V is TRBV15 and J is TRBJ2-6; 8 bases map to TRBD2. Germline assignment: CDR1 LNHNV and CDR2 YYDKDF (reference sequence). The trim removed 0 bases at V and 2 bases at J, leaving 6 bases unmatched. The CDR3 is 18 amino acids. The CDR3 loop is CATSRDGFSGAGANVLTF. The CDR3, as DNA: TGTGCCACCAGCAGAGATGGGTTTAGCGGGGCTGGGGCCAACGTCCTGACTTTC.

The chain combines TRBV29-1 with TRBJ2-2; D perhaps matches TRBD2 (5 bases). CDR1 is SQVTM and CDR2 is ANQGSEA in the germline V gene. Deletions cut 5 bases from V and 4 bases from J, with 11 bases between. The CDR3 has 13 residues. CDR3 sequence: CSVRSVGTGELFF. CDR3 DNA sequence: TGCAGCGTTCGTAGCGTCGGCACCGGGGAGCTGTTTTTT.

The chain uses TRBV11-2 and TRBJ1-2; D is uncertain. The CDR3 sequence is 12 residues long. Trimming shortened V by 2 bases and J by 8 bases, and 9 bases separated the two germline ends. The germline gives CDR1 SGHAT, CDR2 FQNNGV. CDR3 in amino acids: CASSLRGDGYTF. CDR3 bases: TGTGCCAGCAGCTTACGTGGAGACGGCTACACCTTC.

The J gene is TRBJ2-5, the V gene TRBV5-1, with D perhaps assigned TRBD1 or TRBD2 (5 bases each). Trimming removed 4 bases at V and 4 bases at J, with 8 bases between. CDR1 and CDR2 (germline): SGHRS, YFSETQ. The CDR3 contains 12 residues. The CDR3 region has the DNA TGCGCCAGCAGCCCGAGGGGAGAGACCCAGTACTTC. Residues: CASSPRGETQYF.

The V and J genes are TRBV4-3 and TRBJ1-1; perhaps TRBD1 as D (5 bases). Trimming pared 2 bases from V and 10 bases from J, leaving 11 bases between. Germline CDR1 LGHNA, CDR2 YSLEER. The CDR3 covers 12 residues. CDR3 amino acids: CASSQLGTGAFF. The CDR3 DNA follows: TGCGCCAGCAGCCAACTGGGGACCGGAGCTTTCTTT.

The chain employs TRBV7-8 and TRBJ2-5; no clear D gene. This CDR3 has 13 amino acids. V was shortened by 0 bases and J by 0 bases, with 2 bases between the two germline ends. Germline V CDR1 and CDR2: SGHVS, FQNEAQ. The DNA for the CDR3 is TGTGCCAGCAGCTTAGCCAACCAAGAGACCCAGTACTTC. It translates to CASSLANQETQYF.

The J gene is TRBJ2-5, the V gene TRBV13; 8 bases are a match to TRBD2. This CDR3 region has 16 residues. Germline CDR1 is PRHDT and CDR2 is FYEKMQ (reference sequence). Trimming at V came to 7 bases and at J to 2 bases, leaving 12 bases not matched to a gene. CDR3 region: CASTNSGRGGQETQYF. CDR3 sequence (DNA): TGTGCCAGCACCAACTCTGGCCGGGGGGGACAAGAGACCCAGTACTTC.

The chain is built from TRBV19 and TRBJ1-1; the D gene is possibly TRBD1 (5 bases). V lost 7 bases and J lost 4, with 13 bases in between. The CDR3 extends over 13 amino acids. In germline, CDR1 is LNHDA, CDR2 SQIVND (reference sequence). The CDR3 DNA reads TGTGCCAGTACCTTGGGGGGGTTCACTGAAGCTTTCTTT. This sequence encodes CASTLGGFTEAFF.

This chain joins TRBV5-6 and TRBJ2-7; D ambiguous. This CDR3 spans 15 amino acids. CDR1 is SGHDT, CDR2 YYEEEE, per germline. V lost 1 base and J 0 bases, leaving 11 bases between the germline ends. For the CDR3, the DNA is TGTGCCAGCAGCTTGATGCGTATCCTCTCCTACGAGCAGTACTTC. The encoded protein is CASSLMRILSYEQYF.

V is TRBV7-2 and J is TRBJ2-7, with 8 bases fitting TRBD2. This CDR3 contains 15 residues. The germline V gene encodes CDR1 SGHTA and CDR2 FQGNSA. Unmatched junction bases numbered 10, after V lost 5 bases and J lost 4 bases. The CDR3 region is CASSTTAGATYEQYF. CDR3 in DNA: TGTGCCAGCAGCACAACAGCGGGGGCGACTTACGAGCAGTACTTC.

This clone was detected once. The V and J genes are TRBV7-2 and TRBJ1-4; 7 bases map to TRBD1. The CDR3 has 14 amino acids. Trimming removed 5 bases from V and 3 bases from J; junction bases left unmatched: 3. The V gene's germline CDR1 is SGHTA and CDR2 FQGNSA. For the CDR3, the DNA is TGTGCCAGCAGCCTCGACAGGGCTAATGAAAAACTGTTTTTT. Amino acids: CASSLDRANEKLFF.

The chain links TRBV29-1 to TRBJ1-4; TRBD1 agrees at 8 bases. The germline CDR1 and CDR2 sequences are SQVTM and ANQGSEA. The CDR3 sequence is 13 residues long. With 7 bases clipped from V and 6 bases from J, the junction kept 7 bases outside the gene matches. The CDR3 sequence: CSAEGQGDEKLFF. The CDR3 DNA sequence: TGCAGCGCGGAAGGACAGGGTGATGAAAAACTGTTTTTT.

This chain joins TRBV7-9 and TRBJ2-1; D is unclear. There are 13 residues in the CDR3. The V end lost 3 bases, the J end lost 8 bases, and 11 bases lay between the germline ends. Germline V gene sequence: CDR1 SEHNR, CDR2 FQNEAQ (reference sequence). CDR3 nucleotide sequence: TGTGCCAGCAGCTTCGTCCTTGTCGATGAGCAGTTCTTC. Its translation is CASSFVLVDEQFF.

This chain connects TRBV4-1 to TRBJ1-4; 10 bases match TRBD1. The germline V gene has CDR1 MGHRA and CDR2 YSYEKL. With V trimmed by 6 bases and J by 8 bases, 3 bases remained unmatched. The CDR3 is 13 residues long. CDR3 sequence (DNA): TGCGCCAGCAGTCGGACAGGGGGGGAAAAACTGTTTTTT. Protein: CASSRTGGEKLFF.

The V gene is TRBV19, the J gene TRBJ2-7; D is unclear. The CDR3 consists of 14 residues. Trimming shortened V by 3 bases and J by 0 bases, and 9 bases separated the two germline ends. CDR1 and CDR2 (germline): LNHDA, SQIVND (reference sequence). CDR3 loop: CASSMDGSSYEQYF. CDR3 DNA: TGTGCCAGTAGTATGGACGGAAGCTCCTACGAGCAGTACTTC.

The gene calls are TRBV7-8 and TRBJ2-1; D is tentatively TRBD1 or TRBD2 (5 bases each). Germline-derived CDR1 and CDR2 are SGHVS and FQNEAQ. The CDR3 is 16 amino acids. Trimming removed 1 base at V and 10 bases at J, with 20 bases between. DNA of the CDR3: TGTGCCAGCAGCTTAGGCCCGGGGCAACCCCTCGAAGAGCAGTTCTTC. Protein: CASSLGPGQPLEEQFF.

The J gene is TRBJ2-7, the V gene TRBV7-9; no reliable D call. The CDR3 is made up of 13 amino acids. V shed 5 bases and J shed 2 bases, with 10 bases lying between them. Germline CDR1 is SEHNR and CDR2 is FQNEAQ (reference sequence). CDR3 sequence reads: CASSPSVTYEQYF. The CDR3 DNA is TGTGCCAGCAGCCCCTCAGTAACCTACGAGCAGTACTTC.

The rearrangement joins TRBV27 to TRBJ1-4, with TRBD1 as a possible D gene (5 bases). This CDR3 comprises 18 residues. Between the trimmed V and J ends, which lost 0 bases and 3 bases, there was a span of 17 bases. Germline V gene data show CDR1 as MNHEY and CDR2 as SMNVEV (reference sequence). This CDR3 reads CASSLSVIGMGPNEKLFF. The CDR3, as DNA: TGTGCCAGCAGTTTATCAGTAATCGGGATGGGGCCTAATGAAAAACTGTTTTTT.

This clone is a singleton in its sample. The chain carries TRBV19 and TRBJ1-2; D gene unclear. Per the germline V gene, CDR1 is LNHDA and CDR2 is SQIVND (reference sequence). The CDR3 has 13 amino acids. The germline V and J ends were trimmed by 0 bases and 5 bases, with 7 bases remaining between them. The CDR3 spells CASSIESGYGYTF. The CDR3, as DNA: TGTGCCAGTAGTATAGAGTCGGGATATGGCTACACCTTC.

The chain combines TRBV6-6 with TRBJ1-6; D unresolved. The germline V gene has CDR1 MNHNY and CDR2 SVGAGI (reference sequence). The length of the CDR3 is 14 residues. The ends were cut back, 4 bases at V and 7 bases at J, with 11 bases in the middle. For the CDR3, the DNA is TGTGCCAGCAGTTGGGTCGCGGGGAATTCACCCCTCCACTTT. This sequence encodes CASSWVAGNSPLHF.

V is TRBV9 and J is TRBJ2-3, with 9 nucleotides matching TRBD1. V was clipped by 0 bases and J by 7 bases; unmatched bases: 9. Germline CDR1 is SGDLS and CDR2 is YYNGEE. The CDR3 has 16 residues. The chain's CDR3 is CASSVGMDRGIYTQYF. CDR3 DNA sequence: TGTGCCAGCAGCGTAGGGATGGACAGGGGAATTTATACGCAGTATTTT. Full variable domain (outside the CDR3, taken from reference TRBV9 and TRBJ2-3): DSGVTQTPKHLITATGQRVTLRCSPRSGDLSVYWYQQSLDQGLQFLIQYYNGEERAKGNILERFSAQQFPDLHSELNLSSLELGDSALYFCASSVGMDRGIYTQYFGPGTRLTVL.

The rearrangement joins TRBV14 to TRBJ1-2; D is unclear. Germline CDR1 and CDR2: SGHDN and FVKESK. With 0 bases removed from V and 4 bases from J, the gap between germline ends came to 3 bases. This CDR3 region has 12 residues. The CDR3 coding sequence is TGTGCCAGCAGCCAAGAGGGCTATGGCTACACCTTC. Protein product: CASSQEGYGYTF.

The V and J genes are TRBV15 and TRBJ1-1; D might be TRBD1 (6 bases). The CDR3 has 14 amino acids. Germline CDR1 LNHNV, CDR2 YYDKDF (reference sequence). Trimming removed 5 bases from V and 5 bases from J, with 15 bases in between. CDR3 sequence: CATSFKGGGTEAFF. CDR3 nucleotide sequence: TGTGCCACCAGCTTTAAGGGGGGAGGAACTGAAGCTTTCTTT.